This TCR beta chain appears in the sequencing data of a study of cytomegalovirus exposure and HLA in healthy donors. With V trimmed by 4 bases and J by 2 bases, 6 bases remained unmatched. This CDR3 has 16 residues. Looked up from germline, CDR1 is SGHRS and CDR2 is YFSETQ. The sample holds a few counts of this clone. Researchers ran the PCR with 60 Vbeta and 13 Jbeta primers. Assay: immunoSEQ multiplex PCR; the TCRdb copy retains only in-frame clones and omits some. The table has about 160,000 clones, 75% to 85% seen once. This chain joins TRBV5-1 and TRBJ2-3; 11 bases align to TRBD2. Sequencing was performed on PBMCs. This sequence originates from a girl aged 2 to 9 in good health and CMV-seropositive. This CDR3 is CASSTGLAVDTDTQYF. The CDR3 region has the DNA TGCGCCAGCAGCACGGGACTAGCGGTAGACACAGATACGCAGTATTTT.